Sequencing of this TCR beta chain was carried out in a study of blood T cell repertoires in COVID-19. The V end lost 8 bases, the J end lost 15 bases, and 20 bases lay between the germline ends. CDR1 MDHEN and CDR2 SYDVKM come from the germline V gene. The CDR3 consists of 12 residues. This table comes from immunoSEQ multiplex PCR, and its TCRdb copy is limited to in-frame clones, with some not included. The sample shows about 160,000 clones, approximately 95% of them seen only once. This chain joins TRBV28 and TRBJ2-1; perhaps TRBD2 as D (5 bases). This receptor was taken from a woman aged 45 to 65 with acute or convalescent COVID-19. Sequencing was carried out using peripheral blood. CDR3 in amino acids: CASRRRTSNLFF. CDR3 nucleotides: TGTGCCAGCCGCCGACGGACTTCTAATCTGTTCTTC.